The 6 T cell receptor beta chains below all came from one sample that was sequenced in a study of blood T cell repertoires in COVID-19. Sequenced by immunoSEQ multiplex PCR; TCRdb stores in-frame clones only, minus some. The sample consists of 130,000 to 150,000 clones, approximately 87% of them appearing once. Input material: peripheral blood. Receptors were obtained from a man aged 50 to 60 who had recovered from COVID-19.

The rearrangement joins TRBV4-3 to TRBJ2-2; no definite D call. The germline V gene encodes CDR1 LGHNA and CDR2 YSLEER. Trimming stripped 4 bases from V and 2 bases from J, with 11 bases between. The length of the CDR3 is 15 residues. The CDR3 DNA reads TGCGCCAGCAGCCTACAAAGTATTAACACCGGGGAGCTGTTTTTT. Residues: CASSLQSINTGELFF.

The chain links TRBV11-3 to TRBJ2-3; weak D call: TRBD1 (6 bases). The CDR3 is 14 residues long. Germline V lookup: CDR1 SGHNT, CDR2 YENEEA. Trimming took 5 bases from V and 4 from J, leaving 13 bases between them. The CDR3 nucleotides read TGTGCCAGCAGCCCGACCAGGGGTTCAGATACGCAGTATTTT. This encodes CASSPTRGSDTQYF.

The rearrangement links TRBV6-1 to TRBJ1-5; D is possibly TRBD1 (6 bases). This CDR3 spans 15 amino acids. CDR1 is MNHNS, CDR2 SASEGT, per germline. Trimming took 0 bases from V and 7 from J, leaving 13 bases between them. In nucleotides, the CDR3 is TGTGCCAGCAGTGAAGCTTGGGGGCGCGGGCAGCCCCAGCATTTT. This translates into CASSEAWGRGQPQHF.

This rearrangement joins TRBV5-4 to TRBJ2-3, with D perhaps TRBD1 (6 bases). The CDR3 totals 15 residues. Trimming left V 1 base short and J 0 bases short, with 9 bases between. The germline V gene has CDR1 SGHNT and CDR2 YYREEE (reference sequence). CDR3 DNA: TGTGCCAGCAGCTTGATAGGGGGTAGCACAGATACGCAGTATTTT. Translated: CASSLIGGSTDTQYF.

This clone was observed a few times. This chain links TRBV12-3 or TRBV12-4 with TRBJ1-5; no clear D. V was shortened by 2 bases and J by 6 bases, with 8 bases between the two germline ends. The CDR3 consists of 13 residues. CDR3 sequence reads: CASSLLTGQPQHF. The CDR3 region has the DNA TGTGCCAGCAGTTTATTGACGGGTCAGCCCCAGCATTTT.

The rearrangement links TRBV10-3 to TRBJ1-1; D unresolved. The V and J ends lost 0 bases and 5 bases respectively, with 13 bases between them. This CDR3 has 15 amino acids. From germline, CDR1 is ENHRY and CDR2 SYGVKD. For the CDR3, the DNA is TGTGCCATCAGTGAGTCTCAGTTTATGGTGACTGAAGCTTTCTTT. This gives the protein CAISESQFMVTEAFF.